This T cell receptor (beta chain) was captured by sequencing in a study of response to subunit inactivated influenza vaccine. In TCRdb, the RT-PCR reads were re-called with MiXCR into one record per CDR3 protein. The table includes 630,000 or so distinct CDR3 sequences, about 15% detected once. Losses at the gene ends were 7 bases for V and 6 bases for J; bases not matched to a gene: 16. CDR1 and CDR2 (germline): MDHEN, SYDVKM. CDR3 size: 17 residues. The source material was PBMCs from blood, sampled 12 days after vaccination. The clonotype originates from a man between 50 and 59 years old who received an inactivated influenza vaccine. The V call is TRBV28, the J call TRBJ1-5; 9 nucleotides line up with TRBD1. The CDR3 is CASTPTINTGGVQPQHF. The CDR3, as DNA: TGTGCCAGCACCCCCACCATTAACACAGGGGGCGTTCAGCCCCAGCATTTT.